What follows are 8 T cell receptor beta chains derived from one specimen sequenced in a study of T cell changes during pregnancy in multiple sclerosis. This table comes from immunoSEQ multiplex PCR, and its TCRdb copy is limited to in-frame clones, with some not included. The table has 60,000 to 75,000 clones, roughly 94% seen once. The input for sequencing was peripheral blood, taken after pregnancy. The receptors come from a female donor with multiple sclerosis, enrolled in a pregnancy study.

V gene TRBV4-3 combines with J gene TRBJ2-1, with 8 bases matching TRBD2. J lost 6 bases, V lost 0 bases, and 13 bases had no gene match. CDR1 and CDR2 (germline): LGHNA, YSLEER. The CDR3 has 18 amino acids. The CDR3, as DNA: TGCGCCAGCAGCCAAGATCTAGCGACGGGAGGGTCGGGCAATGAGCAGTTCTTC. Its protein product is CASSQDLATGGSGNEQFF.

V is TRBV7-2 and J is TRBJ1-4; weak D call: TRBD1 (6 bases). Trimming removed 5 bases at V and 5 bases at J, with 21 bases between. The CDR3 totals 17 residues. The germline V gene encodes CDR1 SGHTA and CDR2 FQGNSA. DNA for the CDR3: TGTGCCAGCAGCCTAGGGGGGGGAGGGTTCAGCAATGAAAAACTGTTTTTT. Protein sequence: CASSLGGGGFSNEKLFF.

The chain joins TRBV7-9 to TRBJ2-2, with TRBD2 as a possible D gene (5 bases). Germline loops: CDR1 SEHNR, CDR2 FQNEAQ (reference sequence). V was pared by 5 bases and J by 4 bases, with 17 bases between. The CDR3 contains 16 residues. CDR3 loop: CASSPGGAWSTGELFF. The CDR3 DNA is TGTGCCAGCAGCCCCGGAGGAGCGTGGAGCACCGGGGAGCTGTTTTTT.

The V call is TRBV27, the J call TRBJ1-2; weak D call: TRBD1 (5 bases). Germline V gives CDR1 MNHEY, CDR2 SMNVEV (reference sequence). Between the trimmed V and J ends, which lost 2 bases and 1 base, there was a span of 8 bases. The CDR3 totals 14 residues. This CDR3 reads CASSLGTSNYGYTF. For the CDR3, the DNA is TGTGCCAGCAGTTTAGGGACTAGTAACTATGGCTACACCTTC.

CDR3 nucleotide sequence: TGTGCCAGCAGTTTATCCTCCAGGATCAACGAGCAGTACTTC. Its protein product is CASSLSSRINEQYF. The chain links TRBV28 to TRBJ2-7; D uncertain. Germline lookup yields CDR1 MDHEN and CDR2 SYDVKM. CDR3 length equals 14 residues. V dropped 1 base and J dropped 5 bases, with 12 bases sitting between them. Filled out from reference TRBV28 and TRBJ2-7, the complete variable domain reads DVKVTQSSRYLVKRTGEKVFLECVQDMDHENMFWYRQDPGLGLRLIYFSYDVKMKEKGDIPEGYSVSREKKERFSLILESASTNQTSMYLCASSLSSRINEQYFGPGTRLTVT.

This sequence joins TRBV9 and TRBJ1-5, with a weak D call TRBD1 (5 bases). V lost 0 bases and J 6 bases, leaving 10 bases between the germline ends. The CDR3 loop spans 14 amino acids. Germline V CDR1 and CDR2: SGDLS, YYNGEE. The CDR3 loop reads CASSVDRNSQPQHF. The CDR3 DNA follows: TGTGCCAGCAGCGTAGACAGGAATTCTCAGCCCCAGCATTTT.

The chain has TRBV5-4 and TRBJ2-1; the match to TRBD1 covers 7 bases. V lost 4 bases, J lost 5 bases, and 12 bases stayed unmatched. This CDR3 comprises 16 residues. Germline V gene lookup returns CDR1 SGHNT and CDR2 YYREEE (reference sequence). CDR3 region: CASSPTRDRWHNEQFF. Here the CDR3 DNA reads TGTGCCAGCAGCCCAACCCGGGACAGATGGCACAATGAGCAGTTCTTC.

This clone was seen only once. The V gene is TRBV5-1, the J gene TRBJ2-5, with 10 nucleotides matching TRBD2. In germline, CDR1 is SGHRS, CDR2 YFSETQ. Trimming at V came to 5 bases and at J to 0 bases, leaving 7 bases not matched to a gene. The CDR3 covers 16 residues. In DNA, the CDR3 is TGCGCCAGCAGGGGGACTAGCGATTCGTACCAAGAGACCCAGTACTTC. This translates into CASRGTSDSYQETQYF.